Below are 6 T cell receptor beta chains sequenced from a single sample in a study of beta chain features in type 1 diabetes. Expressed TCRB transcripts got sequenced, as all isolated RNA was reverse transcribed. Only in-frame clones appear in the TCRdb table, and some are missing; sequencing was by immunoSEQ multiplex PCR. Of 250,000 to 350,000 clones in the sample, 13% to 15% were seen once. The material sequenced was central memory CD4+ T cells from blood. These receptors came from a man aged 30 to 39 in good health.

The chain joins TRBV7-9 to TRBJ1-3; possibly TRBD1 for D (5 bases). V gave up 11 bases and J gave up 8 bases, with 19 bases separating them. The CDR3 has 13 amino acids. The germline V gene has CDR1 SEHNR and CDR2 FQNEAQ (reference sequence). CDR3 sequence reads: CAGDLQGFDTIYF. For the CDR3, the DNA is TGTGCCGGAGATCTGCAGGGTTTCGACACCATATATTTT.

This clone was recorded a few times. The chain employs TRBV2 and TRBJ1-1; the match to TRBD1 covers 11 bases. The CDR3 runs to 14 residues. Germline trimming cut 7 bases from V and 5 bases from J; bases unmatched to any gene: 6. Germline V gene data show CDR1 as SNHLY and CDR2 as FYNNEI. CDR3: CASIRDRGRTEAFF. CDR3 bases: TGTGCCAGCATCAGGGACAGGGGGAGGACTGAAGCTTTCTTT.

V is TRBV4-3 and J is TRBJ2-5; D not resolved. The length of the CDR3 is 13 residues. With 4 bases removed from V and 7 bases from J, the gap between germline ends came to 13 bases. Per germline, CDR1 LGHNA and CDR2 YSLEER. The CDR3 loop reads CASSRGSLGTQYF. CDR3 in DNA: TGCGCCAGCAGCCGTGGATCCCTCGGGACCCAGTACTTC.

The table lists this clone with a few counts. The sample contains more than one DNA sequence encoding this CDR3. For the CDR3, the DNA is TGCGCCAGCAGCCAAGGAGTTGGTGAAAAACTGTTTTTT. It yields the protein CASSQGVGEKLFF. This rearrangement joins TRBV4-3 to TRBJ1-4; D is unresolved. The CDR3 totals 13 residues. The V and J ends lost 1 base and 7 bases respectively, with 7 bases between them. The germline gives CDR1 LGHNA, CDR2 YSLEER.

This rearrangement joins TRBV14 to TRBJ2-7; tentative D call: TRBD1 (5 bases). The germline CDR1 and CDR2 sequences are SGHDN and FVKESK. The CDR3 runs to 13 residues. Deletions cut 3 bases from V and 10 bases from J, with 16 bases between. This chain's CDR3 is CASSQRDSVVQYV. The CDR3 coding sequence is TGTGCCAGCAGCCAGCGAGACAGCGTGGTCCAGTACGTC.

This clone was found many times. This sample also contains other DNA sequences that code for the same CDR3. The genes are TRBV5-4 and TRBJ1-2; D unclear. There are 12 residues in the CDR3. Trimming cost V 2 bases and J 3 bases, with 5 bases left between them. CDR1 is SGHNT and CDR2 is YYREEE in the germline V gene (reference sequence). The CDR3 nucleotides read TGTGCCAGCAGCTTAAACGACTATGGCTACACCTTC. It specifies CASSLNDYGYTF.